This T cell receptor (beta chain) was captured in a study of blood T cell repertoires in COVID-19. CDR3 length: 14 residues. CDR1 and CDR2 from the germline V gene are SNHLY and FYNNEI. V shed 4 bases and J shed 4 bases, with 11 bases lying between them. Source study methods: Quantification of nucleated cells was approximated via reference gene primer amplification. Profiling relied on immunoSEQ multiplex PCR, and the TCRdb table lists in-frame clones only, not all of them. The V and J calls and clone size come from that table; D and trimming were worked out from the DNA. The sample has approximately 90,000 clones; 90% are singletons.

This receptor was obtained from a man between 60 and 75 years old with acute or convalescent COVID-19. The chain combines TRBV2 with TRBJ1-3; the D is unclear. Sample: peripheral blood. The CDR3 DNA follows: TGTGCCAGCAGTGTATCGGGATCGGGAAACACCATATATTTT. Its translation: CASSVSGSGNTIYF.